The source of this T cell receptor (beta chain) is a study of cytomegalovirus exposure and HLA in healthy donors. Overall study findings and caveats: A later analysis appeared to link common viral pathogens to several of the most significant clusters. TCR beta sequences reportedly predicted most subjects' HLA-A and HLA-B alleles accurately. Overall, around 160 TCR beta chains were annotated as cytomegalovirus-associated.

The PCR used 60 Vbeta and 13 Jbeta primers. Data came from immunoSEQ multiplex PCR; TCRdb stores just in-frame clones and leaves some out. The data hold roughly 120,000 clones, with around 70% observed a single time. The CDR3 sequence is 14 residues long. The germline gives CDR1 KGHSH, CDR2 LQKENI. V gave up 2 bases and J gave up 8 bases; unmatched junction bases: 5. About this clone: Antigen specificity is unknown.

The gene calls are TRBV18 and TRBJ1-2; 10 nucleotides align to TRBD1. This receptor was identified in a woman in her forties in good health and CMV-seropositive. Sequencing input: PBMCs. CDR3 DNA: TGTGCCAGCTCACCAGGGACAGGGGCTCGGGGCTACACCTTC. Protein sequence: CASSPGTGARGYTF. The full variable domain, rest sourced from reference TRBV18 and TRBJ1-2, is NAGVMQNPRHLVRRRGQEARLRCSPMKGHSHVYWYRQLPEEGLKFMVYLQKENIIDESGMPKERFSAEFPKEGPSILRIQQVVRGDSAAYFCASSPGTGARGYTFGSGTRLTVV.